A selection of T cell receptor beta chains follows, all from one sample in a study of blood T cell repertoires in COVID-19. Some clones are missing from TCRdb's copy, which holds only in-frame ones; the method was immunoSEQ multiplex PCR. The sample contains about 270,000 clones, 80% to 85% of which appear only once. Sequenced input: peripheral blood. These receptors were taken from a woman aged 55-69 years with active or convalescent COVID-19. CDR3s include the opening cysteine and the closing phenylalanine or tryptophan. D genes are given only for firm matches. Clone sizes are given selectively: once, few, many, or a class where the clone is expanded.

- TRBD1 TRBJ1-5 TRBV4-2 CASSPEDRGGQPQHF TGTGCCAGCAGCCCTGAAGACAGGGGGGGACAGCCCCAGCATTTT
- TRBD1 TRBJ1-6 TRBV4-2 CASSQDLGQLSPLHF TGTGCCAGCAGCCAAGATCTGGGACAGCTTTCACCCCTCCACTTT
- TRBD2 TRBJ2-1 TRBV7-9 CASSLTSGVEQFF TGTGCCAGCAGCCTTACTAGCGGGGTTGAGCAGTTCTTC
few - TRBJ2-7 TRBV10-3 CAISESTYKAVYEQYF TGTGCCATCAGTGAGTCGACTTATAAGGCGGTCTACGAGCAGTACTTC
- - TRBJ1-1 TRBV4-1 CASSQQIQNTEAFF TGCGCCAGCAGCCAACAGATACAGAACACTGAAGCTTTCTTT
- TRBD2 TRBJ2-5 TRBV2 CASSSGGVHQETQYF TGTGCCAGCAGTAGTGGGGGGGTCCATCAAGAGACCCAGTACTTC
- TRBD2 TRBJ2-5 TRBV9 CASSVGVIGRGGVETQYF TGTGCCAGCAGCGTAGGAGTAATTGGGCGGGGGGGCGTGGAGACCCAGTACTTC
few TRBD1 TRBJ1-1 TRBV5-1 CASSPRQGTEAFF TGCGCCAGCAGCCCCAGACAGGGCACTGAAGCTTTCTTT
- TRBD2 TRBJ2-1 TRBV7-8 CASNPAGGPYNEQFF TGTGCCAGCAACCCTGCGGGGGGGCCGTACAATGAGCAGTTCTTC
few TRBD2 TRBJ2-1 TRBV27 CASSFGGASSYNEQFF TGTGCCAGCAGTTTCGGGGGGGCTAGCTCCTACAATGAGCAGTTCTTC
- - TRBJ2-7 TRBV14 CASSQDRVGAGQHEEQYF TGTGCCAGCAGCCAAGATCGGGTTGGGGCGGGGCAGCATGAGGAGCAGTACTTC
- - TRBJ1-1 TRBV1 CTSSQDRGDGTEAFF TGCACCAGCAGCCAAGATCGGGGGGATGGCACTGAAGCTTTCTTT
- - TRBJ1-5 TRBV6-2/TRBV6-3 CASSYSRVEQPQHF TGTGCCAGCAGTTACTCACGGGTGGAACAGCCCCAGCATTTT
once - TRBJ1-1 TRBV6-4 CASRLTQNTEAFF TGTGCCAGCCGTCTGACACAGAACACTGAAGCTTTCTTT
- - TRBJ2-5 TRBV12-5 CASGLTPGLQYF TGTGCTAGTGGTTTGACCCCGGGACTTCAGTACTTC
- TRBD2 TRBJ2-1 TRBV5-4 CASSYERGAYSEQFF TGTGCCAGCAGCTATGAGCGGGGGGCCTACAGCGAGCAGTTCTTC
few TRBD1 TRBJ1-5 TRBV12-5 CASGFSTGGSGNQPQHF TGTGCTAGTGGTTTCTCCACAGGGGGCAGCGGCAATCAGCCCCAGCATTTT
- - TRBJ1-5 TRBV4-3 CASSRYQGQPQHF TGCGCCAGCAGCCGGTACCAGGGGCAGCCCCAGCATTTT
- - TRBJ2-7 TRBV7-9 CASSYGTYEQYF TGTGCCAGCAGCTACGGTACCTACGAGCAGTACTTC